The 6 T cell receptor beta chains below all came from one sample that was sequenced in a study of brain T cells in children with intractable seizures. The method was immunoSEQ multiplex PCR; TCRdb's version includes in-frame clones alone and lacks a portion of them. Of approximately 23,000 clones detected, 90% to 95% appear once; the ten largest clones hold around 6.6%. The specimen comprised peripheral blood, sampled at surgery. These receptors were obtained from a boy younger than 18 with focal cortical dysplasia and intractable seizures.

The chain employs TRBV7-6 and TRBJ2-5; TRBD2 matches at 7 bases. V gave up 1 base and J gave up 5 bases; unmatched junction bases: 13. The length of the CDR3 is 17 residues. CDR1 SGHVS and CDR2 FNYEAQ come from the germline V gene. DNA of the CDR3: TGTGCCAGCAGCTTAGGGCTAGCGGAATCCGTGGGGGAGACCCAGTACTTC. Translating it yields CASSLGLAESVGETQYF. Based on the CDR3 plus reference TRBV7-6 and TRBJ2-5, the full variable domain is GAGVSQSPRYKVTKRGQDVALRCDPISGHVSLYWYRQALGQGPEFLTYFNYEAQQDKSGLPNDRFSAERPEGSISTLTIQRTEQRDSAMYRCASSLGLAESVGETQYFGPGTRLLVL.

This chain uses TRBV10-2 with TRBJ2-1; no clear D gene. V was pared by 4 bases and J by 0 bases, with 10 bases between. From germline, CDR1 is WSHSY and CDR2 SAAADI. This CDR3 is built from 15 residues. In nucleotides, the CDR3 is TGCGCCAGCAGTGTGGGTCCGAGCTCCTACAATGAGCAGTTCTTC. Encoded protein: CASSVGPSSYNEQFF.

The chain combines TRBV2 with TRBJ2-1, with 8 bases identical to TRBD1. This CDR3 has 15 residues. Germline CDR1 SNHLY, CDR2 FYNNEI. V lost 5 bases, J lost 8 bases, and 11 bases stayed unmatched. CDR3 coding DNA: TGTGCCAGCAGTACCCGGGACAGGATCCGCGATGAGCAGTTCTTC. As protein: CASSTRDRIRDEQFF.

The chain is built from TRBV7-9 and TRBJ2-3; D gene uncertain. CDR3 length equals 14 residues. Germline V gives CDR1 SEHNR, CDR2 FQNEAQ (reference sequence). Trimming removed 3 bases at V and 2 bases at J, with 9 bases between. The CDR3 is CASSLGITTDTQYF. CDR3 sequence (DNA): TGTGCCAGCAGCTTGGGCATAACCACAGATACGCAGTATTTT.

The chain joins TRBV6-6 to TRBJ2-7, with D possibly matching TRBD1 (6 bases). Trimming pared 5 bases from V and 2 bases from J, leaving 22 bases between. Looked up from germline, CDR1 is MNHNY and CDR2 is SVGAGI (reference sequence). This CDR3 contains 17 residues. CDR3 in amino acids: CASSPGRKGDPAYEQYF. The DNA for the CDR3 is TGTGCCAGCAGTCCGGGACGCAAGGGGGACCCCGCCTACGAGCAGTACTTC.

The chain is built from TRBV18 and TRBJ2-5, with D perhaps TRBD2 (6 bases). This CDR3 contains 14 residues. The germline V gene has CDR1 KGHSH and CDR2 LQKENI. V dropped 8 bases and J dropped 6 bases, with 19 bases sitting between them. The CDR3 nucleotides read TGTGCCAGCATCAGAAACCGGGAGTCCAAGACCCAGTACTTC. Translating it yields CASIRNRESKTQYF.